The rows below give T cell receptor beta chains drawn from one sample of a study of cytomegalovirus exposure and HLA in healthy donors. Sequenced by immunoSEQ multiplex PCR; TCRdb stores in-frame clones only, minus some. This sample has about 150,000 clones; around 9.7% occur once, and the top ten carry approximately 1.7%. The sequencing sample was made of PBMCs. All receptors come from a man in his fifties in good health and CMV-seronegative. The CDR3 runs from the conserved cysteine through the conserved F or W. A D gene is named only where the DNA matches it firmly. Where a row states a size, it is once, few, many or the class of an expanded clone; other rows omit it.

J: TRBJ2-5; V: TRBV7-2; length: 15; size: -; D: TRBD1; CDR3: CASSPYQGAGETQYF; DNA: TGTGCCAGCAGCCCTTACCAGGGGGCGGGAGAGACCCAGTACTTC
J: TRBJ2-1; V: TRBV5-1; length: 16; size: -; D: TRBD2; CDR3: CASSGEGLPLDNEQFF; DNA: TGCGCCAGCAGCGGGGAGGGACTACCGCTAGACAATGAGCAGTTCTTC
J: TRBJ1-2; V: TRBV7-9; length: 12; size: few; D: -; CDR3: CASSYPGYGYPF; DNA: TGTGCCAGCAGCTATCCCGGGTATGGCTACCCCTTC
J: TRBJ2-7; V: TRBV6-5; length: 16; size: few; D: TRBD2; CDR3: CASSYSGRGGLYEQYF; DNA: TGTGCCAGCAGTTACTCCGGACGGGGGGGACTCTACGAGCAGTACTTC
J: TRBJ1-4; V: TRBV15; length: 17; size: few; D: -; CDR3: CATSRDHQTATNEKLFF; DNA: TGTGCCACCAGCAGAGATCACCAGACAGCGACTAATGAAAAACTGTTTTTT
J: TRBJ1-3; V: TRBV5-1; length: 13; size: few; D: -; CDR3: CASSLSGGNTIYF; DNA: TGCGCCAGCAGCTTGTCAGGAGGAAACACCATATATTTT
J: TRBJ1-2; V: TRBV29-1; length: 13; size: -; D: TRBD1; CDR3: CSVKGQSNYGYTF; DNA: TGCAGCGTTAAGGGACAGAGTAACTATGGCTACACCTTC
J: TRBJ1-1; V: TRBV30; length: 17; size: few; D: TRBD1; CDR3: CAWRTGTGPLRNTEAFF; DNA: TGTGCCTGGCGTACCGGGACAGGCCCGCTAAGGAACACTGAAGCTTTCTTT
J: TRBJ2-7; V: TRBV6-1; length: 15; size: few; D: -; CDR3: CASSEPGRLTYEQYF; DNA: TGTGCCAGCAGTGAACCGGGTCGGCTAACCTACGAGCAGTACTTC
J: TRBJ2-7; V: TRBV5-6; length: 14; size: few; D: -; CDR3: CASSLGRPAYEQYF; DNA: TGTGCCAGCAGCTTGGGTCGTCCGGCCTACGAGCAGTACTTC
J: TRBJ1-3; V: TRBV5-1; length: 15; size: -; D: -; CDR3: CASSPGHTSGNTIYF; DNA: TGCGCCAGCAGCCCGGGACACACCTCTGGAAACACCATATATTTT
J: TRBJ2-1; V: TRBV6-5; length: 16; size: -; D: TRBD2; CDR3: CASSYAGLYSYNEQFF; DNA: TGTGCCAGCAGTTACGCGGGACTATACTCCTACAATGAGCAGTTCTTC
J: TRBJ2-2; V: TRBV30; length: 15; size: few; D: TRBD1; CDR3: CAWSTPGGYTGELFF; DNA: TGTGCCTGGAGTACCCCAGGGGGCTACACCGGGGAGCTGTTTTTT
J: TRBJ1-6; V: TRBV19; length: 12; size: -; D: TRBD1; CDR3: CAGGQGSSPLHF; DNA: TGTGCCGGGGGACAGGGAAGCTCACCCCTCCACTTT
J: TRBJ2-3; V: TRBV11-2; length: 16; size: few; D: TRBD2; CDR3: CASSLRGGGRADTQYF; DNA: TGTGCCAGCAGCTTAAGGGGCGGCGGGAGAGCAGATACGCAGTATTTT
J: TRBJ2-5; V: TRBV7-7; length: 15; size: -; D: TRBD2; CDR3: CASSSRGTSQETQYF; DNA: TGTGCTAGCAGCTCGAGGGGGACTAGCCAGGAGACCCAGTACTTC
J: TRBJ1-5; V: TRBV29-1; length: 14; size: many; D: TRBD1; CDR3: CSVTGGYGNQPQHF; DNA: TGCAGCGTGACAGGGGGCTACGGGAATCAGCCCCAGCATTTT